A single sample gave rise to the 25 T cell receptor beta chains below, sequenced in a study of identical twins. TCRdb reprocessed the 5' RACE reads via MiXCR and lists one record per CDR3 protein. Of fewer than 250,000 distinct CDR3 sequences detected, more than 6.5% appear once; the ten largest clones hold 1.9%. The same specimen was also included in a second study, on yellow fever vaccine responses in identical twins.

The material sequenced was memory (CD45RO+) T cells sorted from blood. The receptors shown here come from a woman aged 18 to 35 in good health.

The table lists this clonotype with many counts. The J gene is TRBJ2-5, the V gene TRBV20-1; TRBD1 agrees at 7 bases. The germline gives CDR1 DFQATT, CDR2 SNEGSKA (reference sequence). Trimming took 4 bases from V and 2 from J; bases not matched to a gene: 7. The CDR3 has 14 residues. CDR3 coding DNA: TGCAGTGCTAACCCACAGGGGTTACAAGAGACCCAGTACTTC. Translating gives CSANPQGLQETQYF.

This clonotype appeared many times. V is TRBV7-3 and J is TRBJ2-7; D is undetermined. The CDR3 has 14 amino acids. V lost 1 base, J lost 1 base, and 8 bases lay in between. CDR1 and CDR2 (germline): SGHTA, FQGTGA. The CDR3 sequence: CASSLSSKSYEQYF. In nucleotides, the CDR3 is TGTGCCAGCAGCTTAAGTTCCAAGTCCTACGAGCAGTACTTC.

The sample holds many counts of this clonotype. The chain couples TRBV4-3 to TRBJ1-2; unclear D gene. With 2 bases removed from V and 4 bases from J, the gap between germline ends came to 14 bases. The germline gives CDR1 LGHNA, CDR2 YSLEER. The CDR3 is 15 residues long. The CDR3 DNA reads TGCGCCAGCAGCCAAAAATTTCCGTTTGGCTATGGCTACACCTTC. As protein: CASSQKFPFGYGYTF.

This clonotype came up a few times. V is TRBV7-9 and J is TRBJ2-3; 9 nucleotides match TRBD2. The V gene end was trimmed by 6 bases and the J gene end by 6 bases; junction bases not matched to a gene: 7. This CDR3 contains 14 residues. Germline lookup yields CDR1 SEHNR and CDR2 FQNEAQ (reference sequence). The CDR3 sequence is CASSSSGASDTQYF. As DNA, the CDR3 is TGTGCCAGCAGTTCTAGCGGGGCCAGCGATACGCAGTATTTT.

V gene TRBV20-1 combines with J gene TRBJ1-5; D is unclear. Germline CDR1 reads DFQATT; CDR2 reads SNEGSKA (reference sequence). The CDR3 has 15 amino acids. V lost 4 bases and J 5 bases, leaving 18 bases between the germline ends. The CDR3 DNA is TGCAGTGCTACGAAACCAAGGGAGGGAGATCAGCCCCAGCATTTT. Translating it yields CSATKPREGDQPQHF.

This rearrangement joins TRBV20-1 to TRBJ2-1; D unresolved. V dropped 5 bases and J dropped 10 bases, with 21 bases sitting between them. CDR3 length: 14 residues. The germline V gene encodes CDR1 DFQATT and CDR2 SNEGSKA (reference sequence). CDR3 loop: CSAPRGADFGEQFF. CDR3 nucleotides: TGCAGTGCTCCCCGAGGTGCAGATTTCGGGGAGCAGTTCTTC.

The chain joins TRBV6-5 to TRBJ1-1; 7 bases line up with TRBD1. CDR1 MNHEY and CDR2 SVGAGI come from the germline V gene. The CDR3 contains 15 residues. The V gene end was trimmed by 4 bases and the J gene end by 5 bases; junction bases not matched to a gene: 10. This CDR3 reads CASSSSQGFGTEAFF. The DNA of the CDR3 is TGTGCCAGCAGTTCGTCACAGGGGTTCGGTACTGAAGCTTTCTTT.

This clonotype came up a few times. This chain connects TRBV6-4 to TRBJ2-3, with D uncertain. The ends were cut back, 0 bases at V and 3 bases at J, with 7 bases in the middle. The CDR3 contains 14 residues. Germline V gene sequence: CDR1 MRHNA, CDR2 SNTAGT. The CDR3: CASSDSTETDTQYF. Here the CDR3 DNA reads TGTGCCAGCAGTGACTCGACGGAGACAGATACGCAGTATTTT.

This clonotype has only one observation. A much larger clone differs from this one at a single base, so this may be a read error. V and J are TRBV18 and TRBJ2-4; 8 positions agree with TRBD1. The J segment lost 7 bases and the V segment lost 5 bases, leaving 7 bases of the junction unmatched. The CDR3 runs 14 residues. Germline CDR1 and CDR2: KGHSH and LQKENI. The CDR3 spells CASSSQGAGNIQYF. The CDR3 region has the DNA TGTGCCAGCTCATCGCAGGGGGCCGGGAACATTCAGTACTTC.

J is TRBJ1-4 and V is TRBV20-1; 7 positions agree with TRBD1. With V trimmed by 2 bases and J by 10 bases, 16 bases remained unmatched. The CDR3 extends over 16 amino acids. Germline loops: CDR1 DFQATT, CDR2 SNEGSKA (reference sequence). For the CDR3, the DNA is TGCAGTGCTAGAAGAGATGCAAGGGGGCCTGGGGGAAAACTGTTTTTT. This translates into CSARRDARGPGGKLFF.

In this sample, this clonotype turned up many times. The chain employs TRBV12-3 or TRBV12-4 and TRBJ2-1; 9 nucleotides match TRBD2. This CDR3 comprises 14 residues. Unmatched junction bases numbered 12, after V lost 8 bases and J lost 10 bases. This chain's CDR3 is CASWPGGGAGEQFF. The CDR3 nucleotides are TGTGCCAGCTGGCCCGGCGGGGGGGCGGGAGAGCAGTTCTTC.

This clonotype was recorded many times. The chain has TRBV5-1 and TRBJ2-4; D gene unclear. Germline-derived CDR1 and CDR2 are SGHRS and YFSETQ. Between the trimmed V and J ends, which lost 2 bases and 0 bases, there was a span of 9 bases. This CDR3 contains 15 residues. The CDR3 bases are TGCGCCAGCAGCTTATCAACCAGAGCCAAAAACATTCAGTACTTC. As protein: CASSLSTRAKNIQYF.

V and J are TRBV14 and TRBJ2-7, with D perhaps matching TRBD1 (6 bases). CDR1 SGHDN and CDR2 FVKESK come from the germline V gene. Trimming cost V 0 bases and J 6 bases, with 15 bases left between them. The CDR3 spans 15 residues. The CDR3 coding sequence is TGTGCCAGCAGCCAAGATTTGGGGGCACTCTCCGAGCAGTACTTC. Amino acid sequence: CASSQDLGALSEQYF.

For this clonotype: The junction does not match germline at one end; this may be a read error. V gene TRBV7-7 combines with J gene TRBJ2-5; D not certain. The CDR3 loop spans 13 amino acids. Germline loops: CDR1 SSHAT, CDR2 FNYEAQ (reference sequence). The CDR3 DNA reads TGTGCTAGCAGCTTAGAATCGAAAAGCGCCCAGTACTTC. It translates to CASSLESKSAQYF.

This clonotype was seen many times. The chain employs TRBV5-1 and TRBJ2-1, with no clear D. The CDR3 spans 11 residues. The germline V and J ends were trimmed by 0 bases and 12 bases, with 7 bases remaining between them. Germline V gene data show CDR1 as SGHRS and CDR2 as YFSETQ. The CDR3 here is CASSLAAAQFF. The CDR3 DNA reads TGCGCCAGCAGCTTGGCTGCAGCGCAGTTCTTC.

This clonotype was seen many times. The chain is built from TRBV4-2 and TRBJ2-2; D unresolved. The CDR3 extends over 15 amino acids. Deletions cut 3 bases from V and 4 bases from J, with 12 bases between. Germline CDR1 reads LGHNA; CDR2 reads YNFKEQ. The CDR3 DNA reads TGTGCCAGCAGCCAGATAGGATCGGTCACCGGGGAGCTGTTTTTT. Translating it yields CASSQIGSVTGELFF.

This clonotype has a handful of counts. CDR3 DNA: TGTGCCAGCACTCCGAGCGGGAGGCTATACAATGAGCAGTTCTTC. It is translated as CASTPSGRLYNEQFF. The V and J genes are TRBV2 and TRBJ2-1; 9 bases are shared with TRBD2. The germline V gene has CDR1 SNHLY and CDR2 FYNNEI. The CDR3 is 15 residues long. With 7 bases clipped from V and 4 bases from J, the junction kept 8 bases outside the gene matches.

This sequence joins TRBV19 and TRBJ2-7; 7 nucleotides agree with TRBD1. CDR3 length equals 12 residues. The V gene's germline CDR1 is LNHDA and CDR2 SQIVND (reference sequence). Trimming at V came to 9 bases and at J to 3 bases, leaving 5 bases not matched to a gene. CDR3 bases: TGTGCCAGCGGACAGGCGGACTACGAGCAGTACTTC. Its protein is CASGQADYEQYF.

This clonotype was counted between two and nine times. The J gene is TRBJ2-4, the V gene TRBV3-1; the D is unclear. CDR3 length: 13 amino acids. V lost 0 bases, J lost 12 bases, and 12 bases lay in between. Germline V CDR1 and CDR2: LGHDT, YNNKEL (reference sequence). In DNA, the CDR3 is TGTGCCAGCAGCCAAGATGAGGAAACAGCTCAGTACTTC. It specifies CASSQDEETAQYF.

This clonotype has more than one count but fewer than ten. This chain connects TRBV20-1 to TRBJ2-5; 7 bases line up with TRBD2. After removal of 5 bases from V and 2 bases from J, the junction contained 8 bases not matched to a gene. Germline assignment: CDR1 DFQATT and CDR2 SNEGSKA (reference sequence). The CDR3 length is 14 residues. Written as DNA, the CDR3 is TGCAGTGCTTCCCGGGACTACAAACAAGAGACCCAGTACTTC. It encodes CSASRDYKQETQYF.

This clonotype has only a few counts. This sequence joins TRBV5-4 and TRBJ2-7, with a weak D call TRBD1 (5 bases). CDR3 length: 14 amino acids. V gave up 4 bases and J gave up 5 bases, with 16 bases separating them. Germline values: CDR1 SGHNT, CDR2 YYREEE (reference sequence). The chain's CDR3 is CASSLLGRPHEQYF. The CDR3 DNA sequence: TGTGCCAGCAGCCTCCTGGGGCGTCCACACGAGCAGTACTTC.

The chain has TRBV4-2 and TRBJ2-5; D is undetermined. Germline loops: CDR1 LGHNA, CDR2 YNFKEQ. The CDR3 is made up of 18 amino acids. Trimming cost V 4 bases and J 1 base, with 22 bases left between them. Here the CDR3 DNA reads TGTGCCAGCAGCCGCGCGGCCCATTCACTCGGAGCCCAAGAGACCCAGTACTTC. It codes for CASSRAAHSLGAQETQYF.

In its sample, this clonotype was seen a few times. V usage is TRBV10-3 and J usage is TRBJ2-7; D call uncertain. Trimming removed 3 bases at V and 5 bases at J, with 5 bases between. The germline CDR1 and CDR2 sequences are ENHRY and SYGVKD. The CDR3 consists of 11 residues. The CDR3 bases are TGTGCCATCAGTGAAGTGGACGAGCAGTACTTC. Amino acids: CAISEVDEQYF.

This chain uses TRBV12-3 or TRBV12-4 with TRBJ1-1; D uncertain. The CDR3 is made up of 15 amino acids. The V gene lost 5 bases and the J gene lost 1 base, with 14 bases spanning the gap. CDR3 in amino acids: CASSASSIRNTEAFF. The CDR3 DNA follows: TGTGCCAGCAGTGCCAGCAGCATCAGGAACACTGAAGCTTTCTTT.

The chain recombines TRBV24-1 with TRBJ2-4; D not resolved. V was trimmed by 1 base and J by 0 bases, leaving 15 bases between them. The CDR3 has 18 amino acids. Germline-derived CDR1 and CDR2 are KGHDR and SFDVKD. CDR3 DNA: TGTGCCACCAGTGATTTAGTTCTGGGATGGGTAGCCAAAAACATTCAGTACTTC. It specifies CATSDLVLGWVAKNIQYF.